This entry lists 32 T cell receptor beta chains sequenced from one sample in a study of blood T cell repertoires in COVID-19. Assay: immunoSEQ multiplex PCR; the TCRdb copy retains only in-frame clones and omits some. The repertoire holds around 100,000 clones, roughly 84% seen once, with 5% to 7.5% in the top ten. The sequenced material came from peripheral blood. The receptors derive from a human donor in a cohort sampled during active COVID-19.

The genes are TRBV27 and TRBJ2-1; 8 nucleotides align to TRBD2. The CDR3 covers 16 residues. Germline V gene lookup returns CDR1 MNHEY and CDR2 SMNVEV (reference sequence). J gave up 0 bases and V 6 bases, and 7 bases lay outside the gene matches. The CDR3 reads CASRPLAGSSYNEQFF. CDR3 coding DNA: TGTGCCAGCAGACCCTTAGCGGGAAGCTCCTACAATGAGCAGTTCTTC.

CDR3 bases: TGTGCCAGCAGCTTAACGATTTCGAGCGGGGAGCTGTTTTTT. Translated, it gives CASSLTISSGELFF. This chain uses TRBV7-9 with TRBJ2-2; no clear D. The V gene lost 2 bases and the J gene lost 7 bases, with 11 bases spanning the gap. This CDR3 region has 14 residues. In germline, CDR1 is SEHNR, CDR2 FQNEAQ (reference sequence).

In its sample, this clone ranks as medium-sized. J is TRBJ1-2 and V is TRBV5-4; a possible D gene is TRBD1 (5 bases). The CDR3 length is 13 residues. V lost 5 bases and J 3 bases, leaving 11 bases between the germline ends. Germline values: CDR1 SGHNT, CDR2 YYREEE (reference sequence). The CDR3 here is CASRPDSYYGYTF. CDR3 coding DNA: TGTGCCAGCAGACCTGACAGTTACTATGGCTACACCTTC.

The genes are TRBV7-8 and TRBJ1-1; D may be TRBD1 (6 bases). Germline CDR1 reads SGHVS; CDR2 reads FQNEAQ. Trimming shortened V by 8 bases and J by 4 bases, and 17 bases separated the two germline ends. This CDR3 has 14 amino acids. The CDR3 sequence: CASSQGRGSTEAFF. DNA of the CDR3: TGTGCCAGCTCCCAGGGGAGGGGGAGCACTGAAGCTTTCTTT. The full variable domain, in which reference TRBV7-8 and TRBJ1-1 provide the parts outside the CDR3, is GAGVSQSPRYKVAKRGQDVALRCDPISGHVSLFWYQQALGQGPEFLTYFQNEAQLDKSGLPSDRFFAERPEGSVSTLKIQRTQQEDSAVYLCASSQGRGSTEAFFGQGTRLTVV.

The chain links TRBV19 to TRBJ2-3, with 7 bases matching TRBD1. The CDR3 has 15 amino acids. Germline V gene data show CDR1 as LNHDA and CDR2 as SQIVND (reference sequence). V gave up 3 bases and J gave up 1 base; unmatched junction bases: 4. CDR3 in DNA: TGTGCCAGTAGTATTAAGGGGGCCGGCACAGATACGCAGTATTTT. It codes for CASSIKGAGTDTQYF.

The CDR3 reads CASSLMGTENEKLFF. The DNA of the CDR3 is TGTGCCAGCAGCTTAATGGGGACAGAAAATGAAAAACTGTTTTTT. V is TRBV7-9 and J is TRBJ1-4; 7 bases are shared with TRBD1. Germline-derived CDR1 and CDR2 are SEHNR and FQNEAQ (reference sequence). The length of the CDR3 is 15 residues. V lost 2 bases to trimming and J lost 5 bases; unmatched junction nucleotides: 5.

This chain uses TRBV2 with TRBJ1-5; tentative D call: TRBD1 (6 bases). The V gene's germline CDR1 is SNHLY and CDR2 FYNNEI. The V end was cut by 5 bases, the J end by 2 bases, with 13 bases between. There are 15 residues in the CDR3. The CDR3 nucleotides are TGTGCCAGCAGTCCTCCCCGACAGGGCAATCAGCCCCAGCATTTT. Protein: CASSPPRQGNQPQHF.

This clone has a single count. The chain couples TRBV10-3 to TRBJ2-2, with a weak D call TRBD1 (6 bases). The CDR3 has 15 residues. V shed 3 bases and J shed 4 bases, with 12 bases lying between them. Germline-derived CDR1 and CDR2 are ENHRY and SYGVKD. This CDR3 is CAISDMGHPTGELFF. CDR3 coding DNA: TGTGCCATCAGTGACATGGGACACCCCACCGGGGAGCTGTTTTTT.

This clone occurred once. The chain is built from TRBV27 and TRBJ1-1, with D tentatively TRBD1 (6 bases). CDR1 is MNHEY and CDR2 is SMNVEV in the germline V gene (reference sequence). V shed 6 bases and J shed 1 base, with 18 bases lying between them. The CDR3 has 16 residues. The chain's CDR3 is CASRGALVVANTEAFF. As DNA, the CDR3 is TGTGCCAGCAGGGGGGCCCTAGTGGTAGCGAACACTGAAGCTTTCTTT.

The chain has TRBV3-1 (or the pseudogene TRBV3-2) and TRBJ1-2, with 7 bases identical to TRBD1. The V gene's germline CDR1 is LGHDT and CDR2 YNNKEL (reference sequence). V dropped 2 bases and J dropped 2; count of bases not matched to a gene: 5. The CDR3 is 15 amino acids. CDR3 sequence reads: CASSQQGGANYGYTF. CDR3 DNA sequence: TGTGCCAGCAGCCAACAAGGGGGCGCGAACTATGGCTACACCTTC.

CDR3 loop: CASSLKPSGSIYEQYF. The DNA of the CDR3 is TGTGCCAGCAGCTTGAAACCTAGCGGGAGTATCTACGAGCAGTACTTC. The rearrangement uses TRBV13 and TRBJ2-7; 10 positions agree with TRBD2. The CDR3 extends over 16 amino acids. Looked up from germline, CDR1 is PRHDT and CDR2 is FYEKMQ (reference sequence). V lost 3 bases to trimming and J lost 3 bases; unmatched junction nucleotides: 8.

The V call is TRBV5-1, the J call TRBJ1-2, with D possibly being TRBD1 (5 bases). Germline loops: CDR1 SGHRS, CDR2 YFSETQ. V shed 0 bases and J shed 4 bases, with 10 bases lying between them. The CDR3 is 14 amino acids. The CDR3: CASSLERGVYGYTF. As DNA, the CDR3 is TGCGCCAGCAGCTTGGAGCGGGGCGTCTATGGCTACACCTTC.

The rearrangement joins TRBV7-2 to TRBJ1-3; 9 positions match TRBD1. The CDR3 extends over 16 amino acids. CDR1 SGHTA and CDR2 FQGNSA come from the germline V gene. V lost 5 bases and J lost 2; bases outside the gene matches: 7. The CDR3 reads CASSLQQGAAGNTIYF. The CDR3 DNA reads TGTGCCAGCAGCCTTCAACAGGGGGCGGCTGGAAACACCATATATTTT.

The V gene is TRBV28, the J gene TRBJ2-7; 12 bases are shared with TRBD2. Per germline, CDR1 MDHEN and CDR2 SYDVKM. The CDR3 length is 17 residues. Unmatched junction bases numbered 12, after V lost 6 bases and J lost 3 bases. The CDR3, as DNA: TGTGCCAGCAGCCTACCCTTAAGGACTAGCGGGGACTACGAGCAGTACTTC. This sequence encodes CASSLPLRTSGDYEQYF. Full variable domain (outside the CDR3, taken from reference TRBV28 and TRBJ2-7): DVKVTQSSRYLVKRTGEKVFLECVQDMDHENMFWYRQDPGLGLRLIYFSYDVKMKEKGDIPEGYSVSREKKERFSLILESASTNQTSMYLCASSLPLRTSGDYEQYFGPGTRLTVT.

This chain links TRBV5-4 with TRBJ2-3; 8 nucleotides agree with TRBD1. Trimming at V came to 4 bases and at J to 2 bases, leaving 9 bases not matched to a gene. Germline CDR1 and CDR2: SGHNT and YYREEE (reference sequence). CDR3 length: 16 residues. CDR3 nucleotide sequence: TGTGCCAGCAGCGGCGACCGGGACAGGTCCACAGATACGCAGTATTTT. The encoded protein is CASSGDRDRSTDTQYF.

Remarks on this clone: The junction departs from the called germline gene at one end, perhaps through a read error. The chain combines TRBV28 with TRBJ1-4; 9 positions match TRBD1. The germline V gene has CDR1 MDHEN and CDR2 SYDVKM. The CDR3 totals 12 residues. The CDR3 DNA reads as TGTGCCAGCAGTTTAAAAGGAGGGACAGGGACTTTT. This encodes CASSLKGGTGTF.

The rearrangement joins TRBV10-3 to TRBJ1-2; a weak D match, TRBD1 (5 bases). The CDR3 has 13 residues. The V and J ends lost 4 bases and 3 bases respectively, with 9 bases between them. CDR1 and CDR2 from the germline V gene are ENHRY and SYGVKD. CDR3 protein: CAISADSYYGYTF. The CDR3 region has the DNA TGTGCCATCAGTGCAGACAGCTACTATGGCTACACCTTC.

This clone was observed a handful of times. The V and J genes are TRBV5-6 and TRBJ2-7, with 7 bases lining up with TRBD2. Germline CDR1 reads SGHDT; CDR2 reads YYEEEE. J was trimmed by 5 bases and V by 8 bases; bases with no gene match: 10. There are 13 residues in the CDR3. The CDR3 loop reads CASSAGGGDEQYF. As DNA, the CDR3 is TGTGCCAGTTCCGCGGGCGGGGGAGACGAGCAGTACTTC.

The J gene is TRBJ1-1, the V gene TRBV14; D gene uncertain. The CDR3 extends over 13 amino acids. In germline, CDR1 is SGHDN, CDR2 FVKESK. V was shortened by 0 bases and J by 5 bases, with 7 bases between the two germline ends. The CDR3 region is CASSQDYWTEAFF. In DNA form, the CDR3 reads TGTGCCAGCAGCCAAGATTACTGGACTGAAGCTTTCTTT.

CDR3 sequence (DNA): TGTGCCAGCAGCTTACTTCGGGAGGGCCCACATGAGCAGTTCTTC. Encoded protein: CASSLLREGPHEQFF. The chain carries TRBV13 and TRBJ2-1; 8 nucleotides line up with TRBD2. The V gene's germline CDR1 is PRHDT and CDR2 FYEKMQ (reference sequence). This CDR3 has 15 residues. Trimming cost V 2 bases and J 8 bases; bases outside gene matches: 8.

The chain links TRBV5-1 to TRBJ2-1, with TRBD1 matching over 12 bases. The CDR3 is 23 residues long. The germline V gene encodes CDR1 SGHRS and CDR2 YFSETQ. V lost 5 bases and J lost 0; bases outside the gene matches: 24. CDR3: CASRPGGQGANKTSRSSYNEQFF. Written as DNA, the CDR3 is TGCGCCAGCAGACCCGGGGGACAGGGGGCCAATAAGACTAGCCGCAGCTCCTACAATGAGCAGTTCTTC.

The J gene is TRBJ1-1, the V gene TRBV5-6; 11 nucleotides match TRBD1. This CDR3 spans 16 amino acids. V was pared by 4 bases and J by 3 bases, with 8 bases of the junction left unmatched. Per the germline V gene, CDR1 is SGHDT and CDR2 is YYEEEE. CDR3 DNA: TGTGCCAGCAGCCCCTGGACAGGGGGCAGGGACACTGAAGCTTTCTTT. It encodes CASSPWTGGRDTEAFF.

This clone was observed a single time. The V call is TRBV19, the J call TRBJ2-5; tentative D call: TRBD1 (6 bases). Germline V gives CDR1 LNHDA, CDR2 SQIVND (reference sequence). This CDR3 region has 13 residues. V was clipped by 3 bases and J by 4 bases, with 9 bases between them. CDR3 residues: CASSISRGETQYF. The CDR3 nucleotides are TGTGCCAGTAGTATCTCCAGGGGAGAGACCCAGTACTTC.

This chain uses TRBV6-5 with TRBJ1-2; TRBD1 might be the D (6 bases). This CDR3 region has 15 residues. The V end was cut by 4 bases, the J end by 2 bases, with 14 bases between. CDR1 is MNHEY and CDR2 is SVGAGI in the germline V gene. The CDR3: CASSSRRGGNYGYTF. DNA for the CDR3: TGTGCCAGCAGTTCGCGGAGGGGGGGCAACTATGGCTACACCTTC.

This chain connects TRBV18 to TRBJ2-3; 9 bases map to TRBD2. Germline V gene data show CDR1 as KGHSH and CDR2 as LQKENI. The CDR3 is 14 amino acids. J lost 4 bases, V lost 2 bases, and 1 base had no gene match. The chain's CDR3 is CASSPSGGSDTQYF. CDR3 nucleotide sequence: TGTGCCAGCTCACCAAGCGGGGGGTCAGATACGCAGTATTTT.

This sequence joins TRBV11-2 and TRBJ2-1; tentative D call: TRBD1 (5 bases). The length of the CDR3 is 13 residues. Trimming removed 0 bases at V and 5 bases at J, with 5 bases between. Looked up from germline, CDR1 is SGHAT and CDR2 is FQNNGV. The DNA of the CDR3 is TGTGCCAGCAGCTTAGACAGGGACAATGAGCAGTTCTTC. Protein: CASSLDRDNEQFF.

The chain has TRBV19 and TRBJ1-5; unclear D gene. The CDR3 extends over 15 amino acids. The germline gives CDR1 LNHDA, CDR2 SQIVND (reference sequence). Trimming stripped 0 bases from V and 5 bases from J, with 11 bases between. DNA of the CDR3: TGTGCCAGTAGTATAGAAGGAGGGTTATATCAGCCCCAGCATTTT. Translated: CASSIEGGLYQPQHF.

This chain uses TRBV6-1 with TRBJ1-4, with 9 bases lining up with TRBD1. J was trimmed by 4 bases and V by 2 bases; bases with no gene match: 5. This CDR3 region has 16 residues. Looked up from germline, CDR1 is MNHNS and CDR2 is SASEGT. CDR3 DNA sequence: TGTGCCAGCAGTGAAACAGGGGGCGAAGGTAATGAAAAACTGTTTTTT. Translated, it gives CASSETGGEGNEKLFF.

The J gene is TRBJ2-7, the V gene TRBV6-5, with 11 bases fitting TRBD1. This CDR3 is built from 16 residues. Per the germline V gene, CDR1 is MNHEY and CDR2 is SVGAGI. V was clipped by 0 bases and J by 4 bases; unmatched bases: 5. The chain's CDR3 is CASSYSGTGGTYEQYF. The CDR3 DNA reads TGTGCCAGCAGTTACTCCGGGACAGGGGGGACGTACGAGCAGTACTTC.

This rearrangement joins TRBV7-2 to TRBJ2-5; possibly TRBD2 for D (6 bases). V gave up 6 bases and J gave up 4 bases, with 12 bases separating them. This CDR3 contains 13 residues. Looked up from germline, CDR1 is SGHTA and CDR2 is FQGNSA. The CDR3 loop reads CASSYLGGETQYF. CDR3 bases: TGTGCCAGCAGTTACCTGGGGGGAGAGACCCAGTACTTC.

The chain is built from TRBV2 and TRBJ2-5, with a weak D call TRBD2 (5 bases). Trimming pared 9 bases from V and 5 bases from J, leaving 10 bases between. Germline loops: CDR1 SNHLY, CDR2 FYNNEI. The CDR3 covers 11 residues. Here the CDR3 reads CASGVAETQYF. For the CDR3, the DNA is TGTGCCAGTGGGGTAGCGGAGACCCAGTACTTC. The entire variable domain, with the rest obtained from reference TRBV2 and TRBJ2-5, is as follows: EPEVTQTPSHQVTQMGQEVILRCVPISNHLYFYWYRQILGQKVEFLVSFYNNEISEKSEIFDDQFSVERPDGSNFTLKIRSTKLEDSAMYFCASGVAETQYFGPGTRLLVL.

This sequence joins TRBV6-2 or TRBV6-3 and TRBJ2-2, with 9 nucleotides matching TRBD2. The CDR3 contains 16 residues. V dropped 4 bases and J dropped 1; count of bases not matched to a gene: 4. Looked up from germline, CDR1 is MNHEY and CDR2 is SVGEGT. Here the CDR3 reads CASSSRLAENTGELFF. The CDR3 DNA reads TGTGCCAGCAGTTCCCGACTAGCGGAGAACACCGGGGAGCTGTTTTTT.